The clone carrying this T cell receptor (beta chain) was counted once. Symptom resolution, clearance, or two negative PCRs marked the recovered donors of Cohort 3. Germline V lookup: CDR1 LGHDT, CDR2 YNNKEL (reference sequence). The length of the CDR3 is 17 residues. Trimming at V came to 1 base and at J to 0 bases, leaving 8 bases not matched to a gene. This sample stems from a study of blood T cell repertoires in COVID-19. Turning to the study itself: Both acute and convalescent COVID-19 samples were obtained from the United States, Italy and Spain. Sources were T cells, B-cell-depleted T cells, or PBMCs; the material itself was cDNA or gDNA.

Authors' analysis steps: How many nucleated cells were present was estimated from reference gene primer amplification. Measured with immunoSEQ multiplex PCR; TCRdb has only the in-frame clones, and not every one. That table furnishes V, J and clone size, whereas the DNA furnished D and trimming. This table holds fewer than 450,000 clones, about 90% found once. The chain has TRBV3-1 (or the pseudogene TRBV3-2) and TRBJ2-5; 7 nucleotides align to TRBD2. The receptor was isolated from a woman in her 30s who had recovered from COVID-19. The sequenced material came from PBMCs or T cells enriched from blood (not recorded which). CDR3 region: CASSQVGSGEYQETQYF. The DNA for the CDR3 is TGTGCCAGCAGCCAAGTTGGCAGCGGGGAGTACCAAGAGACCCAGTACTTC.